This TCR beta chain was identified in a study of identical twins. The study, taken as a whole, reports: Twin pairs' shared out-of-frame alpha sequences were enriched in low generation probability. Clonotypes of the beta chain that were abundant in cord blood carried fewer insertions (memory repertoires showed none). Zero-insertion analyses might be partly confounded by invariant T cells like MAIT and iNKT. Monozygotic twins shared more out-of-frame TCR alpha than recombination models predicted.

In the case of this clonotype: The antigen is unknown.

In TCRdb, the 5' RACE reads were re-called with MiXCR into one record per CDR3 protein. The sample records hundreds of thousands of distinct CDR3 sequences, about 12% being singletons. This CDR3 is 16 amino acids long. With 1 base removed from V and 2 bases from J, the gap between germline ends came to 14 bases. This sample was also put to use in a study of yellow fever vaccine responses in identical twins.

The TCR was taken from a woman aged 18-35 years in good health. The genes are TRBV12-3 or TRBV12-4 and TRBJ1-1; weak D call: TRBD1 (6 bases). The specimen sequenced was PBMCs. The CDR3, as DNA: TGTGCCAGCAGTTTAGACAGGGTATCCCGAAACACTGAAGCTTTCTTT. Encoded protein: CASSLDRVSRNTEAFF.